This TCR beta chain was recorded in a study of OX40 agonist ivuxolimab in advanced cancers. Generated by immunoSEQ multiplex PCR, the TCRdb table keeps only in-frame clones and is missing some. The sample has roughly 140,000 clones, around 94% seen once. Trimming at V came to 6 bases and at J to 3 bases, leaving 5 bases not matched to a gene. There are 15 residues in the CDR3. The germline gives CDR1 MGHRA, CDR2 YSYEKL. Comment on this clone: The target antigen is unknown.

Study-level results: Compared with CD4+, CD8+ T cells on average had more expanded clones.

The receptor was derived from an adult with an advanced solid tumor such as melanoma, head and neck, liver or kidney cancer. The genes are TRBV4-1 and TRBJ2-7, with 13 bases identical to TRBD2. The sample was CD4+ or CD8+ T cells sorted from blood, taken in a trial of the OX40 agonist ivuxolimab. The CDR3: CASSLRTSGGYEQYF. For the CDR3, the DNA is TGCGCCAGCAGTCTAAGGACTAGCGGGGGCTACGAGCAGTACTTC.